The 12 T cell receptor beta chains reported below all come from one sample, sequenced in a study of technical replicates of blood from a few donors. Profiling relied on immunoSEQ multiplex PCR, and the TCRdb table lists in-frame clones only, not all of them. The sample lists around 93,000 clones; approximately 95% were seen once. The specimen was T cells isolated from PBMCs. The source is a human donor in good health.

CDR3 sequence (DNA): TGTGCCTGGAGTGTAACCCGACAGGGTAGTGGCTACACCTTC. It encodes CAWSVTRQGSGYTF. V gene TRBV30 combines with J gene TRBJ1-2; 7 bases are shared with TRBD1. The V and J ends lost 0 bases and 7 bases, in that order; junction bases with no gene match: 8. Germline lookup yields CDR1 GTSNPN and CDR2 SVGIG (reference sequence). The CDR3 has 14 amino acids.

The genes are TRBV9 and TRBJ1-5; a weak D match, TRBD1 (5 bases). V was clipped by 4 bases and J by 7 bases, with 15 bases between them. CDR3 length: 14 residues. Germline loops: CDR1 SGDLS, CDR2 YYNGEE. The CDR3 DNA sequence: TGTGCCAGCAGCACTCAGGGTACCGGGCAGCCCCAGCATTTT. It encodes CASSTQGTGQPQHF.

This clone showed up just once. This sequence joins TRBV9 and TRBJ2-2; TRBD2 matches 7 bases. The germline V gene has CDR1 SGDLS and CDR2 YYNGEE. The CDR3 is 16 residues long. V shed 0 bases, J shed 7 bases, and the junction held 9 bases outside the gene matches. Written as DNA, the CDR3 is TGTGCCAGCAGCGTAGACGGGACGAGCGGGGTCGGGGAGCTGTTTTTT. Amino acid sequence: CASSVDGTSGVGELFF.

For the CDR3, the DNA is TGTGCCATCAGTGAGTCTCGGGCGGGAGGGGGCAATGAGCAGTTCTTC. Translating gives CAISESRAGGGNEQFF. The chain has TRBV10-3 and TRBJ2-1; 9 nucleotides align to TRBD2. CDR1 and CDR2 from the germline V gene are ENHRY and SYGVKD. V trimming: 0 bases; J trimming: 6 bases; junction bases outside the gene matches: 6. CDR3 length equals 16 residues.

The V gene is TRBV10-2, the J gene TRBJ2-1; 10 positions agree with TRBD1. The V gene end was trimmed by 3 bases and the J gene end by 3 bases; junction bases not matched to a gene: 8. CDR1 WSHSY and CDR2 SAAADI come from the germline V gene. The CDR3 has 17 residues. CDR3 residues: CASSDWTGGTYYNEQFF. The CDR3 coding sequence is TGCGCCAGCAGTGACTGGACAGGGGGAACCTACTACAATGAGCAGTTCTTC.

This chain uses TRBV29-1 with TRBJ2-1; 7 bases are shared with TRBD2. Trimming took 6 bases from V and 2 from J; bases not matched to a gene: 4. The CDR3 spans 13 residues. Germline V gene sequence: CDR1 SQVTM, CDR2 ANQGSEA. As DNA, the CDR3 is TGCAGCGTCGGGACTACCACCTACAATGAGCAGTTCTTC. It translates to CSVGTTTYNEQFF.

The CDR3 DNA is TGTGCCAGCAGTCCGGGACTAGTTTTTCTTGCCGGGGAGCTGTTTTTT. Translation: CASSPGLVFLAGELFF. The gene calls are TRBV27 and TRBJ2-2, with 8 bases that match TRBD2. J was trimmed by 6 bases and V by 5 bases; bases with no gene match: 11. This CDR3 is built from 16 residues. Germline loops: CDR1 MNHEY, CDR2 SMNVEV (reference sequence).

This clone was observed a few times. This chain uses TRBV9 with TRBJ2-1; a weak D match, TRBD1 (5 bases). The CDR3 extends over 14 amino acids. The ends were cut back, 4 bases at V and 3 bases at J, with 11 bases in the middle. From germline, CDR1 is SGDLS and CDR2 YYNGEE. Written as DNA, the CDR3 is TGTGCCAGCAGCACAGGACCCGACTACAATGAGCAGTTCTTC. It yields the protein CASSTGPDYNEQFF.

The rearrangement links TRBV19 to TRBJ2-1, with 8 bases aligning to TRBD2. The CDR3 is 15 residues long. Germline V gives CDR1 LNHDA, CDR2 SQIVND (reference sequence). Trimming took 1 base from V and 4 from J; bases not matched to a gene: 3. CDR3: CASSIVQRGYNEQFF. In nucleotides, the CDR3 is TGTGCCAGTAGTATAGTCCAGCGGGGGTACAATGAGCAGTTCTTC. Full variable domain (remainder filled in from reference TRBV19 and TRBJ2-1): DGGITQSPKYLFRKEGQNVTLSCEQNLNHDAMYWYRQDPGQGLRLIYYSQIVNDFQKGDIAEGYSVSREKKESFPLTVTSAQKNPTAFYLCASSIVQRGYNEQFFGPGTRLTVL.

This rearrangement joins TRBV6-5 to TRBJ1-5; tentative D call: TRBD1 (5 bases). The CDR3 runs 13 residues. Germline assignment: CDR1 MNHEY and CDR2 SVGAGI. The V gene lost 6 bases and the J gene lost 3 bases, with 9 bases spanning the gap. The CDR3 DNA is TGTGCCAGCAGCTCAGGGTACAATCAGCCCCAGCATTTT. It is translated as CASSSGYNQPQHF.

The V call is TRBV30, the J call TRBJ2-7; 12 nucleotides align to TRBD2. In germline, CDR1 is GTSNPN, CDR2 SVGIG (reference sequence). There are 13 residues in the CDR3. V was pared by 5 bases and J by 6 bases, with 5 bases of the junction left unmatched. The CDR3 nucleotides are TGTGCCTGGGGTGGACTAGCGGGATTCGAGCAGTACTTC. It codes for CAWGGLAGFEQYF.

The chain is built from TRBV21-1 and TRBJ2-1; the table's D gene call, TRBD2, was not cross checked with the DNA. TRBV21-1 is noted as a pseudogene. This CDR3 has 17 residues. CDR3 sequence reads: CASSSSGTSRPYNEQFF. CDR3 DNA sequence: TGTGCCAGCAGCAGTAGCGGGACCTCCAGGCCCTACAATGAGCAGTTCTTC.